This T cell receptor (beta chain) appears in the sequencing data of a study of identical twins. The CDR3 has 14 amino acids. CDR1 SEHNR and CDR2 FQNEAQ come from the germline V gene (reference sequence). Trimming removed 0 bases from V and 4 bases from J, with 9 bases in between. With respect to this clonotype: Its antigen remains unknown.

Study results and limitations: Monozygotic twin pairs showed more out-of-frame TCR alpha sharing than models estimated. Invariant cells of the MAIT and iNKT types might have partly distorted the zero-insertion analyses. The more abundant beta clonotypes in cord blood had fewer insertions, and memory repertoires did not show this.

Template switching (which added a universal primer site) was used, and cDNA carried unique molecular identifiers. TCRdb re-derived calls from the 5' RACE reads in MiXCR, one entry per CDR3 protein. The repertoire holds over 200,000 distinct CDR3 sequences, with roughly a tenth as singletons. The rearrangement links TRBV7-9 to TRBJ2-5; no definite D call. This sequence was found in a young woman in good health. Sequencing was carried out using memory (CD45RO+) T cells sorted from blood. CDR3 nucleotide sequence: TGTGCCAGCAGCTTAGCGGTTTCAGGAGAGACCCAGTACTTC. Translation: CASSLAVSGETQYF.